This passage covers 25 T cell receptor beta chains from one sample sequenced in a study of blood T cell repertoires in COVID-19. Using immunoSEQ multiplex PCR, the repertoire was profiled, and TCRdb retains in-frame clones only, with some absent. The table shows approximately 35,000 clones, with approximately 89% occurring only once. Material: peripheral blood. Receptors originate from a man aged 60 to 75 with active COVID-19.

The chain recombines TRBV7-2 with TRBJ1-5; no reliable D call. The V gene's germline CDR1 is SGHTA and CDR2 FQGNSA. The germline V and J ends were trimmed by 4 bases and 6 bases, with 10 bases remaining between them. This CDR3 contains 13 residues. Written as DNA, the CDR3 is TGTGCCAGCAGCTCGGAGGGTGCTCAGCCCCAGCATTTT. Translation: CASSSEGAQPQHF.

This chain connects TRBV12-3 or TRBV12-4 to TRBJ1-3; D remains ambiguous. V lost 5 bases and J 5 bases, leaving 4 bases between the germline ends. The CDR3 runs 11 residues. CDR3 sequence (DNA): TGTGCCAGCAGTCAGAGAAACACCATATATTTT. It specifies CASSQRNTIYF.

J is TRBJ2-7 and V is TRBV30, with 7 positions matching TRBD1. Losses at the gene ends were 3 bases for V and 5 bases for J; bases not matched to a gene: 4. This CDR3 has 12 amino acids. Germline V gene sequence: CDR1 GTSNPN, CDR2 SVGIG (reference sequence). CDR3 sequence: CAWSRQGDEQYF. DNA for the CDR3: TGTGCCTGGAGCCGACAGGGAGACGAGCAGTACTTC.

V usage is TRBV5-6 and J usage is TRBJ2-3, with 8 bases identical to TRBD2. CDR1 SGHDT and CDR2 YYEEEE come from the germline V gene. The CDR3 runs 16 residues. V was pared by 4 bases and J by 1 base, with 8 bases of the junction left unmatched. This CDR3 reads CASSLLGAGGTDTQYF. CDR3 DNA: TGTGCCAGCAGCCTCCTAGGAGCGGGAGGCACAGATACGCAGTATTTT.

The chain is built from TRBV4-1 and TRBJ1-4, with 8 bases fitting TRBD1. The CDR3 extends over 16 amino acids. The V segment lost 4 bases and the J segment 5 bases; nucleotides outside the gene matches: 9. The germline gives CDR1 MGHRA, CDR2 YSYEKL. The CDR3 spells CASSPSTDRDNEKLFF. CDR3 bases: TGCGCCAGCAGCCCCTCTACGGACAGGGACAATGAAAAACTGTTTTTT.

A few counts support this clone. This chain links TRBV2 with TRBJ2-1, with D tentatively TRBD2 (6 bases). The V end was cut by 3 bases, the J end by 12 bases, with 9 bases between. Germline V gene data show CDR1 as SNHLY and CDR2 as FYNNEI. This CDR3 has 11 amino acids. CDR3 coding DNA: TGTGCCAGCAGTGACGGGGGAGCGCAGTTCTTC. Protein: CASSDGGAQFF.

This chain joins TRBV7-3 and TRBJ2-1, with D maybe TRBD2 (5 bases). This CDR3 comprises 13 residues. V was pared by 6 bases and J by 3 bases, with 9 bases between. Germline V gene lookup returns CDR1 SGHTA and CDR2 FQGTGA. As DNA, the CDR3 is TGTGCCAGCAGTCTCACTAGCTACAATGAGCAGTTCTTC. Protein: CASSLTSYNEQFF.

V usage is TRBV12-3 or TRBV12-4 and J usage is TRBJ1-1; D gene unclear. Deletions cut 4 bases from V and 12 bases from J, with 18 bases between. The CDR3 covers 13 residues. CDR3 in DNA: TGTGCCAGCAGTTCGCGGAACGACCGAGGGTCTTTCTTT. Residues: CASSSRNDRGSFF.

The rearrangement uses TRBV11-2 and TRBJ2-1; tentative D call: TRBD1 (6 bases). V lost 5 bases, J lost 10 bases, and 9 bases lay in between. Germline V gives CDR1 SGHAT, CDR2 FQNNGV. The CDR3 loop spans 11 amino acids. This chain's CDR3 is CASSHGTEQFF. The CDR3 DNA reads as TGTGCCAGCAGCCACGGGACAGAGCAGTTCTTC. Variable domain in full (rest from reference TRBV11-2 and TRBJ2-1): EAGVAQSPRYKIIEKRQSVAFWCNPISGHATLYWYQQILGQGPKLLIQFQNNGVVDDSQLPKDRFSAERLKGVDSTLKIQPAKLEDSAVYLCASSHGTEQFFGPGTRLTVL.

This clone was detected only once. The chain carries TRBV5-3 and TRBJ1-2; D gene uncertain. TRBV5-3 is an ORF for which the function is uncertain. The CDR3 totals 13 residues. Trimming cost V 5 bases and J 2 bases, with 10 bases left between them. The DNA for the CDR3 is TGTGCCAGAAGGCCAGAACTAAACTATGGCTACACCTTC. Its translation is CARRPELNYGYTF.

CDR3 in DNA: TGTGCCATCAGGGTAGCGGGGGATCAAGAGACCCAGTACTTC. This codes for CAIRVAGDQETQYF. V usage is TRBV10-3 and J usage is TRBJ2-5, with TRBD2 matching 9 bases. Germline CDR1 and CDR2: ENHRY and SYGVKD. The CDR3 length is 14 residues. The V gene end was trimmed by 6 bases and the J gene end by 2 bases; junction bases not matched to a gene: 4.

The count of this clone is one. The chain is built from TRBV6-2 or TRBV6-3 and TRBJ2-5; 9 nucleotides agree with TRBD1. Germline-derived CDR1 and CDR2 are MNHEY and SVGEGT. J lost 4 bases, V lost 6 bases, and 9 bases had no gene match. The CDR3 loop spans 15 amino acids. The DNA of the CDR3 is TGTGCCAGCAGCGACAGGGGGGACACCCGAGAGACCCAGTACTTC. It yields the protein CASSDRGDTRETQYF.

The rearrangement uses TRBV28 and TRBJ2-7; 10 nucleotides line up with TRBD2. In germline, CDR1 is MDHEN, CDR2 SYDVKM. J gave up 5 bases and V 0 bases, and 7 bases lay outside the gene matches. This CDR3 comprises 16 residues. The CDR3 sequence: CASSLWASGSVNEQYF. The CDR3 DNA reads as TGTGCCAGCAGTTTATGGGCTAGCGGGAGTGTCAACGAGCAGTACTTC.

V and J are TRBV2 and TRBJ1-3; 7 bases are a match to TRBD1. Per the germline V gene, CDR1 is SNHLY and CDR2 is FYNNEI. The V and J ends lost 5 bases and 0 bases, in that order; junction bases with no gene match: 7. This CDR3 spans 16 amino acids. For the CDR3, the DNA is TGTGCCAGCAGTTTTGGACAGGCCTACTCTGGAAACACCATATATTTT. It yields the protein CASSFGQAYSGNTIYF.

CDR3 loop: CSVEDCPNGETPISYEQYF. In DNA form, the CDR3 reads TGCAGCGTTGAAGATTGTCCCAACGGAGAAACACCGATCTCCTACGAGCAGTACTTC. The chain is built from TRBV29-1 and TRBJ2-7, with D unclear. Germline CDR1 and CDR2: SQVTM and ANQGSEA. V was cut by 0 bases and J by 0 bases, with 24 bases left in between. There are 19 residues in the CDR3.

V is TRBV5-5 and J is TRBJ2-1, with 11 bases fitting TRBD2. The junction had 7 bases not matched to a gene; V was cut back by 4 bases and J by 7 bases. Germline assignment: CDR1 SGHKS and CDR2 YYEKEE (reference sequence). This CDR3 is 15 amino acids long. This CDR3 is CASSGGLADVNEQFF. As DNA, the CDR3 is TGTGCCAGCAGCGGGGGACTAGCGGACGTAAATGAGCAGTTCTTC.

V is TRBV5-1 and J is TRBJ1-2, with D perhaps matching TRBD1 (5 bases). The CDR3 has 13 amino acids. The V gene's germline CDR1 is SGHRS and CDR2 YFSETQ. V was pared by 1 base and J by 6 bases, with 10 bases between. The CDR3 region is CASSLQGEDGYTF. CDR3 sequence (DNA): TGCGCCAGCAGCTTGCAGGGTGAGGATGGCTACACCTTC.

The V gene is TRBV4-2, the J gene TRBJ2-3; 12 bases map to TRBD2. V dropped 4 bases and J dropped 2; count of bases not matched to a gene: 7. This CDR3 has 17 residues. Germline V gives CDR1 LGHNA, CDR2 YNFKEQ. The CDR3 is CASSPSPSGRATDTQYF. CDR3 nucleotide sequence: TGTGCCAGCAGCCCGTCACCTAGCGGGAGGGCCACAGATACGCAGTATTTT.

The CDR3 nucleotides are TGTGCCAGCAGTTACACCCGGGACAGTTTCTCCTACGAGCAGTACTTC. Amino acid sequence: CASSYTRDSFSYEQYF. The genes are TRBV6-7 and TRBJ2-7; TRBD1 agrees at 7 bases. TRBV6-7 is an open reading frame, and its role is uncertain. There are 16 residues in the CDR3. Losses at the gene ends were 2 bases for V and 0 bases for J; bases not matched to a gene: 7.

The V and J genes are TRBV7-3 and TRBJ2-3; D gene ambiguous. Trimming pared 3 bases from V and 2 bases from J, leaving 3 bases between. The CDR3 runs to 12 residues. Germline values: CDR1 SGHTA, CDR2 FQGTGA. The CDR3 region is CASSFHTDTQYF. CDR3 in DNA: TGTGCCAGCAGCTTCCACACAGATACGCAGTATTTT.

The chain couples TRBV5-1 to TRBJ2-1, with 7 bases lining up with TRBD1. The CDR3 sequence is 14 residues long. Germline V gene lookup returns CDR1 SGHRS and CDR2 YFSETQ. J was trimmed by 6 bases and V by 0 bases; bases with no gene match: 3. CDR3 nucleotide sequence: TGCGCCAGCAGCTTGGTGGCAGGGGGCAATGAGCAGTTCTTC. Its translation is CASSLVAGGNEQFF.

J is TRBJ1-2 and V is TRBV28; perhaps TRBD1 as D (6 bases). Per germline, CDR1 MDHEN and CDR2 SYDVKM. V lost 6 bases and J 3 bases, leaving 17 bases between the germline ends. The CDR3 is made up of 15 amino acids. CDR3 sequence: CASSLDRNSYYGYTF. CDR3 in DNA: TGTGCCAGCAGCCTGGACAGAAACAGCTACTATGGCTACACCTTC.

The CDR3 region has the DNA TGTGCCAGCAGTTCGACCCCGCTCCTACGCGGGTACGAGCAGTACTTC. Protein product: CASSSTPLLRGYEQYF. The V gene is TRBV28, the J gene TRBJ2-7, with D maybe TRBD2 (5 bases). V was cut by 4 bases and J by 4 bases, with 20 bases left in between. The germline V gene has CDR1 MDHEN and CDR2 SYDVKM. The CDR3 totals 16 residues.

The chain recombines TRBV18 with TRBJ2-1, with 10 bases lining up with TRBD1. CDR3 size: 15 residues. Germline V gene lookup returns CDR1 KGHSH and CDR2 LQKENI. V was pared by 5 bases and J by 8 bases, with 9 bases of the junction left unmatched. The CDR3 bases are TGTGCCAGCTCAACAAGACAGGGGGCGGCGGATGAGCAGTTCTTC. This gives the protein CASSTRQGAADEQFF.

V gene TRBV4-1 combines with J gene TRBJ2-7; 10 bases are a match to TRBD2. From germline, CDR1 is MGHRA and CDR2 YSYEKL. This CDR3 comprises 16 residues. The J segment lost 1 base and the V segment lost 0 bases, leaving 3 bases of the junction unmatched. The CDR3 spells CASSQDQRGGSYEQYF. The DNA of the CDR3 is TGCGCCAGCAGCCAAGATCAGCGGGGGGGGTCCTACGAGCAGTACTTC.